Listed below are T cell receptor beta chains from one sample, sequenced in a study of beta chain features in type 1 diabetes. The protocol was immunoSEQ multiplex PCR, while the TCRdb copy is restricted to in-frame clones and leaves out a portion. The sample lists hundreds of thousands of clones, 15% seen once, with about 0.086% in the top ten. Sequencing used naive CD4+ T cells from blood. Source of these receptors: a man between 18 and 29 years old in good health. Both conserved end residues are part of each CDR3. D genes are given only for firm matches. Clone size is not always given. Where it is, it says once, few, many or a class for expanded clones.

V: TRBV5-1
J: TRBJ2-6
D: -
size: -
CDR3: CAGSFLGPNVLTF
DNA: TGCGCCGGATCATTTCTGGGGCCCAACGTCCTGACTTTC

V: TRBV29-1
J: TRBJ1-3
D: TRBD1
size: -
CDR3: CSVGTGPGNTIYF
DNA: TGCAGCGTCGGGACAGGCCCTGGAAACACCATATATTTT

V: TRBV14
J: TRBJ2-7
D: TRBD1
size: -
CDR3: CASSLRTGGSSYEQYF
DNA: TGTGCCAGCAGCCTTCGGACAGGGGGCAGCTCCTACGAGCAGTACTTC

V: TRBV15
J: TRBJ1-2
D: -
size: few
CDR3: CATSRDAMYGYTF
DNA: TGTGCCACCAGCAGAGATGCAATGTATGGCTACACCTTC

V: TRBV7-9
J: TRBJ2-7
D: TRBD1
size: -
CDR3: CAFNRGYEQYF
DNA: TGTGCCTTCAACAGGGGATACGAGCAGTACTTC

V: TRBV7-9
J: TRBJ1-5
D: -
size: -
CDR3: CASSQSTGAYQPQHF
DNA: TGTGCCAGCAGCCAATCGACAGGAGCTTATCAGCCCCAGCATTTT

V: TRBV19
J: TRBJ1-5
D: TRBD1
size: -
CDR3: CASSIEWVRGQPQHF
DNA: TGTGCCAGTAGTATTGAGTGGGTCAGGGGGCAGCCCCAGCATTTT

V: TRBV2
J: TRBJ2-1
D: TRBD2
size: few
CDR3: CASSLRLAGDNEQFF
DNA: TGTGCCAGCAGCCTGCGACTAGCGGGGGACAATGAGCAGTTCTTC

V: TRBV9
J: TRBJ2-2
D: TRBD1
size: -
CDR3: CASSVRPGQGAIGELFF
DNA: TGTGCCAGCAGCGTACGGCCGGGACAGGGGGCAATCGGGGAGCTGTTTTTT

V: TRBV6-6
J: TRBJ2-3
D: TRBD2
size: -
CDR3: CASRNSGSSTDTQYF
DNA: TGTGCCAGCAGAAATAGCGGGTCTAGCACAGATACGCAGTATTTT

V: TRBV5-4
J: TRBJ2-3
D: TRBD1
size: few
CDR3: CASSFARDSRTDTQYF
DNA: TGTGCCAGCAGCTTCGCCCGGGACAGTCGCACAGATACGCAGTATTTT

V: TRBV5-1
J: TRBJ1-1
D: TRBD1
size: -
CDR3: CASRDRGNTEAFF
DNA: TGCGCCAGCAGAGACAGGGGAAACACTGAAGCTTTCTTT

V: TRBV7-2
J: TRBJ2-7
D: -
size: -
CDR3: CASSSFRSQSYEQYF
DNA: TGTGCCAGCAGCTCCTTCAGGTCACAGTCTTACGAGCAGTACTTC

V: TRBV7-9
J: TRBJ1-2
D: -
size: -
CDR3: CASSSTGGYTF
DNA: TGTGCCAGCAGCTCCACAGGCGGCTACACCTTC

V: TRBV7-2
J: TRBJ2-7
D: -
size: -
CDR3: CASSKTGSSYEQYF
DNA: TGTGCCAGCAGCAAGACCGGGAGCTCCTACGAGCAGTACTTC

V: TRBV28
J: TRBJ1-1
D: -
size: few
CDR3: CASRVTGNTEAFF
DNA: TGTGCCAGCAGAGTGACAGGGAACACTGAAGCTTTCTTT

V: TRBV6-5
J: TRBJ1-1
D: -
size: -
CDR3: CASGERPGFTEAFF
DNA: TGTGCCAGCGGCGAAAGACCGGGATTCACTGAAGCTTTCTTT

V: TRBV7-3
J: TRBJ2-7
D: -
size: -
CDR3: CASSLSLGTAYEQYF
DNA: TGTGCCAGCAGCTTAAGCCTCGGGACTGCCTACGAGCAGTACTTC

V: TRBV2
J: TRBJ2-3
D: TRBD2
size: few
CDR3: CASSELGTRGDTQYF
DNA: TGTGCCAGCAGTGAACTCGGGACTAGGGGAGATACGCAGTATTTT

V: TRBV27
J: TRBJ1-4
D: -
size: few
CDR3: CASSHYRDETQKLFF
DNA: TGTGCCAGCAGTCACTACAGGGATGAGACGCAAAAACTGTTTTTT

V: TRBV19
J: TRBJ2-5
D: -
size: -
CDR3: CASSWRETQYF
DNA: TGTGCCAGTAGTTGGAGAGAGACCCAGTACTTC

V: TRBV7-9
J: TRBJ2-7
D: -
size: few
CDR3: CASTPAVSYEQYF
DNA: TGTGCCAGCACCCCGGCGGTCTCCTACGAGCAGTACTTC

V: TRBV6-1
J: TRBJ1-1
D: -
size: -
CDR3: CASRTTRATTEAFF
DNA: TGTGCCAGCAGAACGACCAGGGCCACCACTGAAGCTTTCTTT

V: TRBV15
J: TRBJ1-2
D: -
size: -
CDR3: CATRRQSNYGYTF
DNA: TGTGCCACCAGGCGACAGTCTAACTATGGCTACACCTTC

V: TRBV5-4
J: TRBJ2-1
D: -
size: -
CDR3: CASRMDYNEQFF
DNA: TGTGCCAGCAGGATGGACTACAATGAGCAGTTCTTC

V: TRBV19
J: TRBJ2-5
D: -
size: few
CDR3: CASSIQGPEETQYF
DNA: TGTGCCAGTAGTATCCAGGGGCCGGAAGAGACCCAGTACTTC

V: TRBV2
J: TRBJ2-3
D: -
size: -
CDR3: CASRRTFTDTQYF
DNA: TGTGCCAGCCGCCGGACCTTCACAGATACGCAGTATTTT

V: TRBV27
J: TRBJ2-1
D: TRBD2
size: -
CDR3: CASSSAGLADNEQFF
DNA: TGTGCCAGCAGTTCCGCGGGACTAGCGGACAATGAGCAGTTCTTC

V: TRBV7-3
J: TRBJ2-1
D: TRBD2
size: -
CDR3: CASSLLAGLNNEQFF
DNA: TGTGCCAGCAGCCTCTTAGCGGGCCTTAACAATGAGCAGTTCTTC

V: TRBV5-1
J: TRBJ2-7
D: -
size: -
CDR3: CASSLAQGYEQYF
DNA: TGCGCCAGCAGCTTGGCGCAGGGCTACGAGCAGTACTTC

V: TRBV25-1
J: TRBJ2-1
D: -
size: few
CDR3: CASSGDWSYNEQFF
DNA: TGTGCCAGCAGCGGCGACTGGTCCTACAATGAGCAGTTCTTC

V: TRBV7-2
J: TRBJ1-6
D: -
size: -
CDR3: CASSFVRGNNSPLHF
DNA: TGTGCCAGCAGCTTCGTAAGGGGGAATAATTCACCCCTCCACTTT

V: TRBV13
J: TRBJ1-1
D: -
size: few
CDR3: CASIRLGQFEAFF
DNA: TGTGCCAGCATCAGGCTCGGACAGTTTGAAGCTTTCTTT

V: TRBV12-5
J: TRBJ2-3
D: -
size: -
CDR3: CASARGAGVSTDTQYF
DNA: TGTGCTAGTGCCCGTGGGGCGGGTGTTAGCACAGATACGCAGTATTTT

V: TRBV5-4
J: TRBJ1-1
D: -
size: -
CDR3: CASSLRADMNTEAFF
DNA: TGTGCCAGCAGCTTAAGGGCAGACATGAACACTGAAGCTTTCTTT